The 16 T cell receptor beta chains below come from one sample, sequenced in a study of blood T cell repertoires in COVID-19. The data were produced by immunoSEQ multiplex PCR, yet TCRdb's version contains in-frame clones alone and is incomplete. The repertoire consists of 95,000 to 150,000 clones, with around 84% occurring once and the leading ten covering approximately 3.6%. Sequencing was done on a sample of PBMCs or T cells enriched from blood (not recorded which). These receptors originate from a woman younger than 45 who had recovered from COVID-19.

This clone was found once. The V call is TRBV28, the J call TRBJ2-1, with 13 bases fitting TRBD2. With 6 bases clipped from V and 6 bases from J, the junction kept 8 bases outside the gene matches. The V gene's germline CDR1 is MDHEN and CDR2 SYDVKM. The CDR3 runs to 16 residues. The CDR3 DNA follows: TGTGCCAGCAGCCAATGGACTAGCGGGAGTCTCAATGAGCAGTTCTTC. It encodes CASSQWTSGSLNEQFF.

The chain carries TRBV7-9 and TRBJ2-5; D may be TRBD2 (5 bases). Germline assignment: CDR1 SEHNR and CDR2 FQNEAQ (reference sequence). The ends were cut back, 5 bases at V and 5 bases at J, with 18 bases in the middle. This CDR3 has 15 residues. The CDR3 loop is CASSRQTPSGETQYF. CDR3 DNA: TGTGCCAGCAGCCGGCAGACCCCTTCGGGGGAGACCCAGTACTTC.

The chain links TRBV6-5 to TRBJ1-1; the D gene is possibly TRBD1 (5 bases). CDR1 and CDR2 (germline): MNHEY, SVGAGI. The CDR3 is made up of 15 amino acids. V shed 2 bases and J shed 0 bases, with 10 bases lying between them. The CDR3 reads CASSYGGGLNTEAFF. CDR3 in DNA: TGTGCCAGCAGTTACGGGGGAGGGCTGAACACTGAAGCTTTCTTT.

V usage is TRBV18 and J usage is TRBJ2-7; 9 nucleotides match TRBD1. V lost 6 bases to trimming and J lost 6 bases; unmatched junction nucleotides: 15. This CDR3 is 16 amino acids long. Germline values: CDR1 KGHSH, CDR2 LQKENI. The CDR3 bases are TGTGCCAGCTCGCGGGACCGGGACAGGGTATTTCGCGAGCAGTACTTC. This translates into CASSRDRDRVFREQYF.

V is TRBV20-1 and J is TRBJ1-6; D not certain. There are 13 residues in the CDR3. Per the germline V gene, CDR1 is DFQATT and CDR2 is SNEGSKA (reference sequence). Trimming cost V 3 bases and J 10 bases, with 13 bases left between them. This CDR3 reads CSASEEPDSPLHF. The CDR3 DNA sequence: TGCAGTGCTAGTGAGGAGCCAGACTCACCCCTCCACTTT.

The chain has TRBV18 and TRBJ2-1, with 15 bases identical to TRBD2. This CDR3 has 17 residues. The V and J ends lost 2 bases and 5 bases, in that order; junction bases with no gene match: 4. The germline CDR1 and CDR2 sequences are KGHSH and LQKENI. CDR3 coding DNA: TGTGCCAGCTCACCAAGAGGACTAGCGGGAGGGGACAATGAGCAGTTCTTC. This gives the protein CASSPRGLAGGDNEQFF.

This clone was seen a single time. The chain carries TRBV29-1 and TRBJ1-3; tentative D call: TRBD1 (6 bases). CDR1 and CDR2 from the germline V gene are SQVTM and ANQGSEA. The CDR3 length is 14 residues. Trimming took 2 bases from V and 3 from J, leaving 11 bases between them. CDR3 in amino acids: CSVEQGPSGNTIYF. The CDR3 DNA is TGCAGCGTTGAACAGGGGCCGAGTGGAAACACCATATATTTT.

The chain is built from TRBV7-3 and TRBJ1-2, with 9 positions matching TRBD1. CDR3 length: 13 residues. J was trimmed by 5 bases and V by 5 bases; bases with no gene match: 3. CDR1 SGHTA and CDR2 FQGTGA come from the germline V gene. CDR3 nucleotide sequence: TGTGCCAGCAGCGCAGACAGGGGGTATGGCTACACCTTC. It translates to CASSADRGYGYTF.

The rearrangement uses TRBV4-2 and TRBJ2-1; D is undetermined. Trimming removed 1 base at V and 7 bases at J, with 11 bases between. Germline V gene lookup returns CDR1 LGHNA and CDR2 YNFKEQ. This CDR3 is built from 14 residues. CDR3 DNA sequence: TGTGCCAGCAGCCAAGCCCTCCCCCTTAATGAGCAGTTCTTC. Its translation is CASSQALPLNEQFF.

This clone has a single count. The rearrangement joins TRBV7-2 to TRBJ2-1, with TRBD1 identical over 11 bases. Trimming removed 5 bases from V and 8 bases from J; junction bases left unmatched: 11. CDR3 length: 16 residues. The germline V gene has CDR1 SGHTA and CDR2 FQGNSA. In DNA form, the CDR3 reads TGTGCCAGCAGCCATATGGTTCGGACAGGGGGCGATGAGCAGTTCTTC. It is translated as CASSHMVRTGGDEQFF.

The chain has TRBV5-4 and TRBJ2-5; D is ambiguous. The CDR3 has 15 residues. Germline V gives CDR1 SGHNT, CDR2 YYREEE (reference sequence). The V and J ends lost 2 bases and 0 bases respectively, with 11 bases between them. The CDR3 region has the DNA TGTGCCAGCAGCTTCATGCCAGGATACCAAGAGACCCAGTACTTC. This codes for CASSFMPGYQETQYF.

The gene calls are TRBV5-4 and TRBJ2-3; D call uncertain. V gave up 3 bases and J gave up 3 bases, with 8 bases separating them. The germline CDR1 and CDR2 sequences are SGHNT and YYREEE (reference sequence). The length of the CDR3 is 13 residues. The CDR3 here is CASSYGATDTQYF. CDR3 nucleotides: TGTGCCAGCAGCTACGGAGCAACAGATACGCAGTATTTT. The variable domain in full, completed from reference TRBV5-4 and TRBJ2-3, reads ETGVTQSPTHLIKTRGQQVTLRCSSQSGHNTVSWYQQALGQGPQFIFQYYREEENGRGNFPPRFSGLQFPNYSSELNVNALELDDSALYLCASSYGATDTQYFGPGTRLTVL.

This rearrangement joins TRBV28 to TRBJ1-2; 8 positions match TRBD1. From germline, CDR1 is MDHEN and CDR2 SYDVKM. The CDR3 contains 15 residues. V shed 6 bases, J shed 6 bases, and the junction held 12 bases outside the gene matches. This CDR3 reads CASSDRATGVDGYTF. Here the CDR3 DNA reads TGTGCCAGCAGCGACCGCGCGACAGGGGTCGATGGCTACACCTTC.

The rearrangement joins TRBV4-1 to TRBJ1-2; 7 positions agree with TRBD1. Germline assignment: CDR1 MGHRA and CDR2 YSYEKL. The CDR3 contains 17 residues. Trimming cost V 4 bases and J 3 bases; bases outside gene matches: 14. The CDR3 nucleotides read TGCGCCAGCAGCCCGCAAAGGGCGACAGGGACCTACTATGGCTACACCTTC. It is translated as CASSPQRATGTYYGYTF.

The CDR3 protein is CASSQDRGTGREKLFF. The CDR3 nucleotides are TGCGCCAGCAGCCAAGATCGGGGGACAGGGCGAGAAAAACTGTTTTTT. The chain uses TRBV4-3 and TRBJ1-4, with 9 nucleotides matching TRBD1. There are 16 residues in the CDR3. Germline CDR1 LGHNA, CDR2 YSLEER. V shed 0 bases, J shed 8 bases, and the junction held 7 bases outside the gene matches.

The J gene is TRBJ2-2, the V gene TRBV6-5; D is possibly TRBD2 (6 bases). Germline CDR1 reads MNHEY; CDR2 reads SVGAGI. V was shortened by 0 bases and J by 6 bases, with 11 bases between the two germline ends. This CDR3 is built from 15 residues. CDR3 coding DNA: TGTGCCAGCAGTTACTCGATCGGAGGGTCCGGGGAGCTGTTTTTT. This gives the protein CASSYSIGGSGELFF.